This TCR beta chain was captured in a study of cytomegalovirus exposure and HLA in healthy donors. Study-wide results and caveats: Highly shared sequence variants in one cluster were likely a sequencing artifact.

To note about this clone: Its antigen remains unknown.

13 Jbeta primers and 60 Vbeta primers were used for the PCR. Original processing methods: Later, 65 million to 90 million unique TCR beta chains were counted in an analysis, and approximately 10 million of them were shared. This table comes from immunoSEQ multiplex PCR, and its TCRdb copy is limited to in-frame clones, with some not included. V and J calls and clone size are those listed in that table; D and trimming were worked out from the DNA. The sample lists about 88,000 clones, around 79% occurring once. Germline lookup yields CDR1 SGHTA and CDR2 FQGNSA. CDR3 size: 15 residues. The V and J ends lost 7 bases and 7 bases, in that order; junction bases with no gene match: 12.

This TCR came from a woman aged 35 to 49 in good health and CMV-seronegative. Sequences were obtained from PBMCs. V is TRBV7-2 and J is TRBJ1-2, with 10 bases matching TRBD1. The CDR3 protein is CASTLNPGTGAGYTF. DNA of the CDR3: TGTGCCAGCACTCTCAATCCCGGGACAGGGGCTGGCTACACCTTC.